This T cell receptor (beta chain) stems from a study of identical twins. Template switching supplied a universal primer site; unique molecular identifiers were carried on the cDNA. TCRdb analysed the 5' RACE reads with MiXCR anew, one entry per CDR3 protein. The repertoire consists of roughly 240,000 distinct CDR3 sequences, with approximately 7.3% occurring once and the leading ten covering 5.4%. This clonotype came up many times. This CDR3 spans 14 amino acids. The V gene lost 6 bases and the J gene lost 8 bases, with 16 bases spanning the gap. These data also formed part of another study, on yellow fever vaccine responses in identical twins.

The receptor was derived from a woman aged 18-35 years in good health. The source material was CD8+ T cells sorted from blood. The chain combines TRBV12-3 or TRBV12-4 with TRBJ1-4; D is unclear. DNA for the CDR3: TGTGCCAGCAGCCATGCCTCGGGTTTAGAAAAACTGTTTTTT. Its protein product is CASSHASGLEKLFF.